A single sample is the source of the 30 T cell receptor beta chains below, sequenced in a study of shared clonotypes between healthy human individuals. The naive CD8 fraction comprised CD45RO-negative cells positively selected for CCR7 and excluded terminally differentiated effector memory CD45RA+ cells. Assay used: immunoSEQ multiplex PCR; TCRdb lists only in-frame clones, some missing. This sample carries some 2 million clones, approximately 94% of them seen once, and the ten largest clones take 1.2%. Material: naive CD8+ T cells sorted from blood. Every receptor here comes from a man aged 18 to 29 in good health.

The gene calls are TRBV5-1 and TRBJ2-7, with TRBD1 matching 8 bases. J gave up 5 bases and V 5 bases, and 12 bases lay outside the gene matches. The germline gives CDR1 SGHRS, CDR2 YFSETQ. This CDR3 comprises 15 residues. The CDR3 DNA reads TGCGCCAGCAGTTTCAGGGGGCAAGGGTACGACGAGCAGTACTTC. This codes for CASSFRGQGYDEQYF. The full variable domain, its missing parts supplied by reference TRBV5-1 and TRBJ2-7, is KAGVTQTPRYLIKTRGQQVTLSCSPISGHRSVSWYQQTPGQGLQFLFEYFSETQRNKGNFPGRFSGRQFSNSRSEMNVSTLELGDSALYLCASSFRGQGYDEQYFGPGTRLTVT.

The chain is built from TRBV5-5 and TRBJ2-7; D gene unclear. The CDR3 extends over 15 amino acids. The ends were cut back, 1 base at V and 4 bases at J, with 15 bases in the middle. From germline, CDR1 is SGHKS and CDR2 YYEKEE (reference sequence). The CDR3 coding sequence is TGTGCCAGCAGCTTGTGGGTGGAGTCTTTGTACGAGCAGTACTTC. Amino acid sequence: CASSLWVESLYEQYF.

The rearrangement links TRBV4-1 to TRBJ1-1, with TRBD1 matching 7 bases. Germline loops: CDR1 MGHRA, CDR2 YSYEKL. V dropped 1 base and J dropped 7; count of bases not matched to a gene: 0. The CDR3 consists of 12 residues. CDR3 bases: TGCGCCAGCAGCCAAGGACAGGGTGAAGCTTTCTTT. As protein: CASSQGQGEAFF.

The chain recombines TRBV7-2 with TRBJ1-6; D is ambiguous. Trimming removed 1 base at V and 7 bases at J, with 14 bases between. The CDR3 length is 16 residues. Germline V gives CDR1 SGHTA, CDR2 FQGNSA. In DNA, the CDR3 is TGTGCCAGCAGCTTAGAACGAGGGTTCTGGAATTCACCCCTCCACTTT. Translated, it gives CASSLERGFWNSPLHF.

CDR3 DNA: TGTGCCAGCAGTTTATGGTCCGCCCCCTACGAGCAGTACTTC. It translates to CASSLWSAPYEQYF. The rearrangement joins TRBV28 to TRBJ2-7; D is unresolved. CDR1 is MDHEN, CDR2 SYDVKM, per germline. The CDR3 covers 14 residues. Trimming shortened V by 0 bases and J by 2 bases, and 8 bases separated the two germline ends.

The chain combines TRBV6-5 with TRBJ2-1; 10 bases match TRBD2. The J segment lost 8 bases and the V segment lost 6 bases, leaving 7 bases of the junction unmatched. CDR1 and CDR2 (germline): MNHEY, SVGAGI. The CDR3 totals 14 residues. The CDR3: CASSMTSGFHEQFF. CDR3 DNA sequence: TGTGCCAGCAGCATGACTAGCGGGTTCCATGAGCAGTTCTTC.

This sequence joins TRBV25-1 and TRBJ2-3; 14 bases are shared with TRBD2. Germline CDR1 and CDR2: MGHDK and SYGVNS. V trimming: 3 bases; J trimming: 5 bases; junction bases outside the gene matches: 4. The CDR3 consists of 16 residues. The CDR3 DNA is TGTGCCAGCAGTGACGAGACTAGCGGGGGGGGAGATACGCAGTATTTT. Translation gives CASSDETSGGGDTQYF.

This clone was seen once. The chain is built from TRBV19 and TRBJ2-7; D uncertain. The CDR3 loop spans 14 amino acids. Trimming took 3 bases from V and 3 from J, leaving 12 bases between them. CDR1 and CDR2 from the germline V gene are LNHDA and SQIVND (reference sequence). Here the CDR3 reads CASSIDLEFYEQYF. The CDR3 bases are TGTGCCAGTAGTATCGATCTGGAATTCTACGAGCAGTACTTC.

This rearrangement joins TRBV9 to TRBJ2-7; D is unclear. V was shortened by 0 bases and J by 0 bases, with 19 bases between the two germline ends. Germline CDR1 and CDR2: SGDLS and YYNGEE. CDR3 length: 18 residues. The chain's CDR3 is CASSVAPGPVLTSYEQYF. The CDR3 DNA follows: TGTGCCAGCAGCGTAGCCCCAGGCCCAGTGCTCACCTCCTACGAGCAGTACTTC.

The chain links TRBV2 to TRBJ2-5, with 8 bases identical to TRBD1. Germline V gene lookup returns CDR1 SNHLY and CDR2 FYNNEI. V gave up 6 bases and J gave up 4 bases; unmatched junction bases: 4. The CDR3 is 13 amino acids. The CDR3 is CASRVGQGETQYF. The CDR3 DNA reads TGTGCCAGCAGGGTCGGACAGGGAGAGACCCAGTACTTC.

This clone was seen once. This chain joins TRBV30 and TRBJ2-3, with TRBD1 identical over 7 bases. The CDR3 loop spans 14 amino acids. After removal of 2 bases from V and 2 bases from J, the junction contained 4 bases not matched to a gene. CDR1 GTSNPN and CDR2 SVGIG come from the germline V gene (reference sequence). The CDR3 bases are TGTGCCTGGAGTCGGGGACAGAACACAGATACGCAGTATTTT. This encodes CAWSRGQNTDTQYF.

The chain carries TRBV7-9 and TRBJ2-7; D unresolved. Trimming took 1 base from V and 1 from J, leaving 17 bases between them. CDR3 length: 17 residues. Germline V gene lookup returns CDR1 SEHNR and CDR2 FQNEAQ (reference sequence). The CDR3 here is CASSLVGLGAWSYEQYF. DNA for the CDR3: TGTGCCAGCAGCTTAGTGGGCCTCGGTGCCTGGTCCTACGAGCAGTACTTC.

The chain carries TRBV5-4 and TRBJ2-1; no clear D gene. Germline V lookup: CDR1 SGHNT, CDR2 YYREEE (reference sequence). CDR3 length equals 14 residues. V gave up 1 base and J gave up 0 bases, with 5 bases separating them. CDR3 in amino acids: CASSLRLSYNEQFF. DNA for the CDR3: TGTGCCAGCAGCTTGCGTCTCTCCTACAATGAGCAGTTCTTC.

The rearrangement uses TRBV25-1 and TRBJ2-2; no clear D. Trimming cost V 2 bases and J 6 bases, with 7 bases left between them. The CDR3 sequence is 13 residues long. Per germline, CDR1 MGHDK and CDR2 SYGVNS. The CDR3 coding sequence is TGTGCCAGCAGTGAACTGGGTGCCGGGGAGCTGTTTTTT. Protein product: CASSELGAGELFF.

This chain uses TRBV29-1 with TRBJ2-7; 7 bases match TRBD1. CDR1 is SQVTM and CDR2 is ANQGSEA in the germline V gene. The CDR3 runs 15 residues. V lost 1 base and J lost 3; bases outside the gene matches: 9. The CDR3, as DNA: TGCAGCGTTGAAGGGGGGCCAGGGGGTGTCTACGAGCAGTACTTC. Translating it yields CSVEGGPGGVYEQYF.

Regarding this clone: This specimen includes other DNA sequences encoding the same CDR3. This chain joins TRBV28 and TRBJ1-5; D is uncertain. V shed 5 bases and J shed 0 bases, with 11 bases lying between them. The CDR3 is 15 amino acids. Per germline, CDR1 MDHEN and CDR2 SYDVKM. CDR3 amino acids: CASSLLLTSNQPQHF. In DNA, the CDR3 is TGTGCCAGCAGTCTCCTGCTGACTAGCAATCAGCCCCAGCATTTT. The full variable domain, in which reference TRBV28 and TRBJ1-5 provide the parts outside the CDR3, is DVKVTQSSRYLVKRTGEKVFLECVQDMDHENMFWYRQDPGLGLRLIYFSYDVKMKEKGDIPEGYSVSREKKERFSLILESASTNQTSMYLCASSLLLTSNQPQHFGDGTRLSIL.

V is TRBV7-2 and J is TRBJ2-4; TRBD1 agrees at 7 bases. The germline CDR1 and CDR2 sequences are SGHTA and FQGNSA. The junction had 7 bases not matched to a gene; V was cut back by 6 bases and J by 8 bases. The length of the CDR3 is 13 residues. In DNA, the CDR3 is TGTGCCAGCAGTTTGACGACAGGGCACATTCAGTACTTC. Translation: CASSLTTGHIQYF. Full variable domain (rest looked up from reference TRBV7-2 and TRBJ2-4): GAGVSQSPSNKVTEKGKDVELRCDPISGHTALYWYRQSLGQGLEFLIYFQGNSAPDKSGLPSDRFSAERTGGSVSTLTIQRTQQEDSAVYLCASSLTTGHIQYFGAGTRLSVL.

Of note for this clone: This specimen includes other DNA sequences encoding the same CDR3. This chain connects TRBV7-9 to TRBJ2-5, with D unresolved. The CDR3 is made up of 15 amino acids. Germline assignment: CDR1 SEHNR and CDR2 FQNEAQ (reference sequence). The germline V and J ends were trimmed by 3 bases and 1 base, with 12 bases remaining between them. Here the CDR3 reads CASSFFGGVQETQYF. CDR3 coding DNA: TGTGCCAGCAGCTTCTTCGGTGGAGTCCAAGAGACCCAGTACTTC.

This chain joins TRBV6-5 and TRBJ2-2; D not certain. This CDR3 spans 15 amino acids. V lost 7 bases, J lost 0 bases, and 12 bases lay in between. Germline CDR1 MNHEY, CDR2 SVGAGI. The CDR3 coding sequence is TGTGCCAGCATCGAGTCAGGTTCGAACACCGGGGAGCTGTTTTTT. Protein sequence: CASIESGSNTGELFF.

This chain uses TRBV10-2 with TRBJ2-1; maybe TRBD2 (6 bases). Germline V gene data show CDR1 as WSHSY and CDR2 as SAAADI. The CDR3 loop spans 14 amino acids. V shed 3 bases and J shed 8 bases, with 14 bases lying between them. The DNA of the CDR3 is TGCGCCAGCAGTGAAGGGGCCCCTAGCGATGAGCAGTTCTTC. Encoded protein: CASSEGAPSDEQFF.

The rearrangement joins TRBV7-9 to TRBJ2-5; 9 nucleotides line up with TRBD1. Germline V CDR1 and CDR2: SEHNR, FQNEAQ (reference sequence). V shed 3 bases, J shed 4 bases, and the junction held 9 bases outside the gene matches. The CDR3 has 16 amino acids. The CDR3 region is CASSFLTGGPGETQYF. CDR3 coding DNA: TGTGCCAGCAGCTTCCTAACAGGGGGCCCGGGAGAGACCCAGTACTTC.

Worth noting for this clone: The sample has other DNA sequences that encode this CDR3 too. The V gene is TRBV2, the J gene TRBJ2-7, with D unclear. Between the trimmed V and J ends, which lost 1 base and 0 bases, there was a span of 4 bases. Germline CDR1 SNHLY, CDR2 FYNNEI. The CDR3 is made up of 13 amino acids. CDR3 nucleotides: TGTGCCAGCAGTGAAGGCAACTCCTACGAGCAGTACTTC. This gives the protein CASSEGNSYEQYF.

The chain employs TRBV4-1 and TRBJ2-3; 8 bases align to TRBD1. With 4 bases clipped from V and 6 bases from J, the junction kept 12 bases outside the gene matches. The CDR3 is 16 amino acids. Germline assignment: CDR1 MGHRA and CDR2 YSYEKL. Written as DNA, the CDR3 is TGCGCCAGCAGCCCGATGGAGACAGGGGCAACCGATACGCAGTATTTT. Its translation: CASSPMETGATDTQYF.

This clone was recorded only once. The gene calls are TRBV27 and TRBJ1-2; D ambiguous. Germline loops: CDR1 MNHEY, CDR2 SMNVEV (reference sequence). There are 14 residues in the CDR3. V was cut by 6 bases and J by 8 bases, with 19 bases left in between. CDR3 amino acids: CASRTLQGGLGYTF. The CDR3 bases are TGTGCCAGCAGAACACTCCAAGGTGGATTAGGCTACACCTTC.

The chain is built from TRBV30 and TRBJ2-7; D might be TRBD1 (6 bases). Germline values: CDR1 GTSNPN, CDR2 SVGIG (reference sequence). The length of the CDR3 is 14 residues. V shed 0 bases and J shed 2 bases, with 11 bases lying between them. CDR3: CAWSVGRGPYEQYF. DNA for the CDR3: TGTGCCTGGAGTGTGGGCAGGGGCCCCTACGAGCAGTACTTC.

In nucleotides, the CDR3 is TGCGCCAGCAGCTATAAGGGGCCTATGGGTAGCAATGAGCAGTTCTTC. It codes for CASSYKGPMGSNEQFF. The chain couples TRBV4-1 to TRBJ2-1, with D tentatively TRBD1 (5 bases). Per the germline V gene, CDR1 is MGHRA and CDR2 is YSYEKL. CDR3 length equals 16 residues. V lost 5 bases to trimming and J lost 6 bases, with 20 bases between them.

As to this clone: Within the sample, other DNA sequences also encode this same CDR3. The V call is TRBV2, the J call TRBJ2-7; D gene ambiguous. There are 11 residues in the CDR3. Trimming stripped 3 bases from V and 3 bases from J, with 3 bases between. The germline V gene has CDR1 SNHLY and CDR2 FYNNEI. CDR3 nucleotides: TGTGCCAGCAGTGAGTACTACGAGCAGTACTTC. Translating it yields CASSEYYEQYF.

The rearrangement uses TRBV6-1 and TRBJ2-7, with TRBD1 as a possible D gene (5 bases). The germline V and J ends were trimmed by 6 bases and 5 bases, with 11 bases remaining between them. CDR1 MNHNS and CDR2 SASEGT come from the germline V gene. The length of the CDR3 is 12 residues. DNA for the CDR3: TGTGCCAGCAGGGACATTCGGCACGAGCAGTACTTC. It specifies CASRDIRHEQYF.

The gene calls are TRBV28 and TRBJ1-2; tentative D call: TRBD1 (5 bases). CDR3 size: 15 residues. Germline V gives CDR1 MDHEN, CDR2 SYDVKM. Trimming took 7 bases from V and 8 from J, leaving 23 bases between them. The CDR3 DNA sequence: TGTGCCAGCAACCCGACGGCAGGGCAATTTTGGGGCTACACCTTC. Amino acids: CASNPTAGQFWGYTF.

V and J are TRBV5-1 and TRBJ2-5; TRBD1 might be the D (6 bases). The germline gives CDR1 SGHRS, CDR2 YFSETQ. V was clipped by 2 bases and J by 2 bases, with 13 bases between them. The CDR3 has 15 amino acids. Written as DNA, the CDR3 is TGCGCCAGCAGCTTCCTCCCAGGGGAGCAAGAGACCCAGTACTTC. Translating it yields CASSFLPGEQETQYF.